This T cell receptor beta chain was identified in a study of T cells in Graves' hyperthyroidism and ophthalmopathy. Authors of the study amplified TCR beta CDR3 regions from RNA transcripts. A set of HTBI primers served as the primers for a first-round RT-PCR of the TCR CDR3. MiXCR, applied by TCRdb to the multiplex PCR reads, yields one record per CDR3 protein. The table lists about 600,000 distinct CDR3 sequences, 13% to 15% of them singletons, with 12% in the top ten. Germline loops: CDR1 DFQATT, CDR2 SNEGSKA (reference sequence). The J segment lost 5 bases and the V segment lost 8 bases, leaving 15 bases of the junction unmatched. The CDR3 is 15 residues long. Of note for this clonotype: The antigen is undetermined. One base away lies a much larger clone, so this may be a sequencing read error.

Investigators excluded patients with uncontrolled infection, other autoimmune disease, pregnancy or lactation. Each diagnosis drew on symptoms, thyroxine, TRAb, thyroid ultrasound and orbital computed tomography findings. Overall study findings and caveats: Blood also held most thyroid clonotypes expanded beyond 0.001.

The clonotype comes from a woman aged 45-59 years with Graves' ophthalmopathy. The chain is built from TRBV20-1 and TRBJ2-5; 9 bases agree with TRBD1. Sequenced material: blood. CDR3 region: CSTNPRQGGGETQYF. DNA of the CDR3: TGCAGTACGAACCCACGACAGGGGGGAGGGGAGACCCAGTACTTC.